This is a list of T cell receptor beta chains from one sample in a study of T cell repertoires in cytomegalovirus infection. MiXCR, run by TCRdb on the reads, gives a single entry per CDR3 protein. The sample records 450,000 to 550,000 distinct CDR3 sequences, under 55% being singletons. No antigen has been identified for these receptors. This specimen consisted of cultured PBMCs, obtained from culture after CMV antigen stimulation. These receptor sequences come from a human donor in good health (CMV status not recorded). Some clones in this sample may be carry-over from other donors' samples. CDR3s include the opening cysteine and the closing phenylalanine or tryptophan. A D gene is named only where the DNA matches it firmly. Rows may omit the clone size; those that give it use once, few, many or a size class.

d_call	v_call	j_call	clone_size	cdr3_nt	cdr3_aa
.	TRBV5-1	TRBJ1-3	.	TGCGCCAGCAGTAAAGGGCTCTCTGGAAACACCATATATTTT	CASSKGLSGNTIYF
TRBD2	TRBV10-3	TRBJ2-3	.	TGTGCCATCAGTTCCACTAGCGGTACCACAGATACGCAGTATTTT	CAISSTSGTTDTQYF
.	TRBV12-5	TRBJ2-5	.	TGTGCTAGTTCTACCCGGGTAGGCGAGACCCAGTACTTC	CASSTRVGETQYF
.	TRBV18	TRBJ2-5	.	TGTGCCAGCTCACCACGTGAGGGAGAAGAGACCCAGTACTTC	CASSPREGEETQYF
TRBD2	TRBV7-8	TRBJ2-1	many	TGTGCCAGCAGCTTACGTGCGGGAGGGCTTTGGGGGAATGAGCAGTTCTTC	CASSLRAGGLWGNEQFF
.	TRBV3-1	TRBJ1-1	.	TGTGCCAGCAGCCTTGGAACCGGGACGGCCGAAGCTTTCTTT	CASSLGTGTAEAFF
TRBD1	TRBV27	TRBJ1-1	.	TGTGCCAGCAGGCGGGACAGGGGTTACACTGAAGCTTTCTTT	CASRRDRGYTEAFF
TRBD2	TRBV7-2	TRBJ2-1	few	TGTGCCAGCAGCCACCTTCTGCTAGCGGGACCTGGTGATGAGCAGTTCTTC	CASSHLLLAGPGDEQFF
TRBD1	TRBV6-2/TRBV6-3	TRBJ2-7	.	TGTGCCAGCAGACCCGCCGGACGAGGACAGGGCACGAGGGGGACCTACGAGCAGTACTTC	CASRPAGRGQGTRGTYEQYF
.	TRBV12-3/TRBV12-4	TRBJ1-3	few	TGTGCCAGCAGCCGCCGGGACGGACCTGGAAACACCATATATTTT	CASSRRDGPGNTIYF
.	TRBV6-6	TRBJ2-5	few	TGTGCCAGCAGTTACCCCCATAGGGGCAGTTTGGCGGAGACCCAGTACTTC	CASSYPHRGSLAETQYF
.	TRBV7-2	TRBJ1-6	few	TGTGCCAGCAGCTTACTTGAGAGCTCCTATAATTCACCCCTCCACTTT	CASSLLESSYNSPLHF
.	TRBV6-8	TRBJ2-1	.	TGTGCCAGCAGTTACGGCTCACAGGGCCTCGGTGAGCAGTTCTTC	CASSYGSQGLGEQFF
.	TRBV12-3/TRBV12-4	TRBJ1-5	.	TGTGCCAGCAGTTTATTCCCAGGTCAGCCCCAGCATTTT	CASSLFPGQPQHF
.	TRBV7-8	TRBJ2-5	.	TGTGCCAGCAGCTTATGGCGGCTGAGGAAAGAGACCCAGTACTTC	CASSLWRLRKETQYF
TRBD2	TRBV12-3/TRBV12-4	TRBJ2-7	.	TGTGCCAGCGGGGGGGGGGGGGGCGAGCAGTACTTC	CASGGGGGEQYF
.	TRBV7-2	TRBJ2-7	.	TGTGCCAGCAGCCCGGGACTTCCCCCGAGCGAGCAGTACTTC	CASSPGLPPSEQYF
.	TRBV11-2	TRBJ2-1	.	TGTGCCAGCAGCTATATAGGGTTTGAGCAGTTCTTC	CASSYIGFEQFF
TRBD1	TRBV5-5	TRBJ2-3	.	TGTGCCAGCAGGGACAGGGGCCGCGGTACAGATACGCAGTATTTT	CASRDRGRGTDTQYF
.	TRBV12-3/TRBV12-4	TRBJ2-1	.	TGTGCCAGCAGTTTACTCCTACCCCACAATGAGCAGTTCTTC	CASSLLLPHNEQFF
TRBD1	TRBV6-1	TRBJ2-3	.	TGTGCCAGCAGTGAAGATCCGGGACAGACAGATACGCAGTATTTT	CASSEDPGQTDTQYF
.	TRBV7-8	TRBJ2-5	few	TGTGCCAGCAGCGACGGACAGCAAGAGACCCAGTACTTC	CASSDGQQETQYF
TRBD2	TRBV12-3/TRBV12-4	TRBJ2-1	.	TGTGCCAGCAGTTTAGAGGGGCTAGCGGGATTCTACAATGAGCAGTTCTTC	CASSLEGLAGFYNEQFF
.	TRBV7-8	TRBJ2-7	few	TGTGCCAGCAGCTTAGGGCCGCTACGTCTCGAGCAGTACTTC	CASSLGPLRLEQYF
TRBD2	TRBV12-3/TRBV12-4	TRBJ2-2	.	TGTGCCAGCAGGAGCGGGAGGCAGATTATATCCCCTAGCGGGGGTAGCGGGGAGCTGTTTTTT	CASRSGRQIISPSGGSGELFF
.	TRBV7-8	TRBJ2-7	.	TGTGCCAGCAGCCCACAAACGGGGTCAGGAACGTACCCTTCCTACGAGCAGTACTTC	CASSPQTGSGTYPSYEQYF
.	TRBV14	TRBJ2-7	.	TGTGCCAGCAGCCAAGACCTAATTAGCTCCTACGAGCAGTACTTC	CASSQDLISSYEQYF
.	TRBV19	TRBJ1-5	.	TGTGCCAGTAGATGGGTCGGTAGCAATCAGCCCCAGCATTTT	CASRWVGSNQPQHF
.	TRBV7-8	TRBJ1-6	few	TGTGCCTCGTCCCTACAGGGCATTAATTCACCCCTCCACTTT	CASSLQGINSPLHF
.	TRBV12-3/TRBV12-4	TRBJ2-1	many	TGTGCCAGCAGAAGACTGCAAAATGAGCAGTTCTTC	CASRRLQNEQFF
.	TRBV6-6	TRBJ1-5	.	TGTGCCAGCAGCGTAACAAGTGCCTTATCACAGCCCCAGCATTTT	CASSVTSALSQPQHF
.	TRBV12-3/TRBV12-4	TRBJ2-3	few	TGTGCCAGCAGTTGGGGGGGGCCTGTTACGCAGTATTTT	CASSWGGPVTQYF
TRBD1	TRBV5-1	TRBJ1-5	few	TGCGCCAGCAGCCATCGGGCAGGGGGCCAACTGGTAGCCAGGAGCAGTCAGCCCCAGCATTTT	CASSHRAGGQLVARSSQPQHF
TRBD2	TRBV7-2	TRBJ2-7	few	TGTGCCAGCAGCTTACGGGGGGGAGTTATCGACGAGCAGTACTTC	CASSLRGGVIDEQYF
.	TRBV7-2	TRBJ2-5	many	TGTGCCAGCAGCTTAGGCCGGGGAGAAGAGACCCAGTACTTC	CASSLGRGEETQYF
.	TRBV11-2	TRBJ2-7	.	TGTGCCAGCAGCCCAGATGGGGGCCTCTCCTACGAGCAGTACTTC	CASSPDGGLSYEQYF
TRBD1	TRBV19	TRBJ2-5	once	TGTGCCAGTAGTACCTGGACAGGGGGAGAGACCCAGTACTTC	CASSTWTGGETQYF
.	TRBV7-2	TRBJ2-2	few	TGTGCCAGCTCTCAGGGTAGTATGACAACCGGGGAGCTGTTTTTT	CASSQGSMTTGELFF
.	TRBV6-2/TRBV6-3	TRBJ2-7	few	TGTGCCAGCAGCTCTATATATGGGATCTACTTATACGAGCAGTACTTC	CASSSIYGIYLYEQYF
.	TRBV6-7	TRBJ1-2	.	TGTGCCAGCAGTCCTGGACAGCCTCCTAACTATGGCTACACCTTC	CASSPGQPPNYGYTF
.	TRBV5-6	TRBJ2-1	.	TGTGCCAGCAGCTCGCCGGCTAGCGATTACAATGAGCAGTTCTTC	CASSSPASDYNEQFF
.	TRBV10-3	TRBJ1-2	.	TGTGCCATCAGTGAGACTGGACTGTATGGCTACACCTTC	CAISETGLYGYTF
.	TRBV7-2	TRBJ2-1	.	TGTGCCAGCAGCTTAGAGGCGACGCGCAATGAGCAGTTCTTC	CASSLEATRNEQFF
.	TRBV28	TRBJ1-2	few	TGTGCCAGCAGCCGGGACGGGAACTATGGCTACACCTTC	CASSRDGNYGYTF
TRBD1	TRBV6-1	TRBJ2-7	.	TGTGCCAGCAGTAGACAGGGGGCTTTCCACGAGCAGTACTTC	CASSRQGAFHEQYF
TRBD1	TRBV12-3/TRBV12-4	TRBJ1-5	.	TGTGCCAGCAGATATGCGGGACAGGTAAATCAGCCCCAGCATTTT	CASRYAGQVNQPQHF
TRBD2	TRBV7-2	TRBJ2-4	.	TGTGCCAGCAGCCCCGATAACCTGGGAGGGTATCAGTACTTC	CASSPDNLGGYQYF
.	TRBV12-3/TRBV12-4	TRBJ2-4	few	TGTGCCAGCAGTCAGCTCCAGGGTAAAAACATTCAGTACTTC	CASSQLQGKNIQYF
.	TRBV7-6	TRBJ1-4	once	TGTGCCAGCAGCTTGGGAACCGGGACCCGACTCCTTTTT	CASSLGTGTRLLF